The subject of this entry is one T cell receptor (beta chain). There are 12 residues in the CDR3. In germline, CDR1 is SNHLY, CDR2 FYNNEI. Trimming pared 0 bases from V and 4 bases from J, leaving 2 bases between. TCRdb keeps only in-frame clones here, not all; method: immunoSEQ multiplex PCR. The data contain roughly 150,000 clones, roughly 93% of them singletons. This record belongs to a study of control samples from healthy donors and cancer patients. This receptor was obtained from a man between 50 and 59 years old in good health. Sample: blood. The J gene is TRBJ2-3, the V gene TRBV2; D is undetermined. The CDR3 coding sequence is TGTGCCAGCAGTGAAGCGCCAGATACGCAGTATTTT. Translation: CASSEAPDTQYF.